Below are 18 T cell receptor beta chains sequenced from a single sample in a study of cytomegalovirus exposure and HLA in healthy donors. The assay was immunoSEQ multiplex PCR, and TCRdb's table has in-frame clones only and misses some. The data contain about 98,000 clones, around 88% of them seen just once; the ten biggest clones take up roughly 3.9%. The source material was PBMCs. All receptors come from a woman aged 25-40 years in good health and CMV-seronegative.

V and J are TRBV7-2 and TRBJ2-1, with TRBD2 matching 8 bases. The CDR3 is 14 amino acids. CDR1 is SGHTA and CDR2 is FQGNSA in the germline V gene. Trimming cost V 7 bases and J 9 bases; bases outside gene matches: 11. CDR3 in amino acids: CASKQRESTGEQFF. Here the CDR3 DNA reads TGTGCCAGCAAGCAGCGGGAGAGTACGGGTGAGCAGTTCTTC. Looking up the rest from reference TRBV7-2 and TRBJ2-1 gives the full variable domain: GAGVSQSPSNKVTEKGKDVELRCDPISGHTALYWYRQSLGQGLEFLIYFQGNSAPDKSGLPSDRFSAERTGGSVSTLTIQRTQQEDSAVYLCASKQRESTGEQFFGPGTRLTVL.

The chain recombines TRBV29-1 with TRBJ2-5, with D hard to call. V lost 3 bases, J lost 2 bases, and 4 bases lay in between. The CDR3 totals 11 residues. Per germline, CDR1 SQVTM and CDR2 ANQGSEA. CDR3: CSVDLQETQYF. In DNA form, the CDR3 reads TGCAGCGTTGATCTTCAAGAGACCCAGTACTTC.

This clone was observed a single time. The genes are TRBV5-1 and TRBJ2-2; perhaps TRBD1 as D (7 bases). Per germline, CDR1 SGHRS and CDR2 YFSETQ. The CDR3 is 16 amino acids. Between the trimmed V and J ends, which lost 3 bases and 5 bases, there was a span of 17 bases. CDR3 protein: CASSWGDRDVTGELFF. DNA for the CDR3: TGCGCCAGCAGCTGGGGGGACAGAGATGTAACCGGGGAGCTGTTTTTT.

This chain joins TRBV10-2 and TRBJ2-2, with D possibly matching TRBD2 (6 bases). CDR3 size: 14 residues. Germline V gives CDR1 WSHSY, CDR2 SAAADI. The V gene lost 10 bases and the J gene lost 4 bases, with 16 bases spanning the gap. CDR3 residues: CATSFLRGTGELFF. DNA of the CDR3: TGCGCCACCTCGTTTTTGCGGGGCACCGGGGAGCTGTTTTTT.

The chain uses TRBV5-1 and TRBJ1-2; D possibly corresponds to TRBD1 (5 bases). The length of the CDR3 is 13 residues. V dropped 4 bases and J dropped 8 bases, with 15 bases sitting between them. Germline CDR1 is SGHRS and CDR2 is YFSETQ. The CDR3 coding sequence is TGCGCCAGCAGCCCTCTGGGGGAGGAAGGCTACACCTTC. This translates into CASSPLGEEGYTF.

The chain combines TRBV4-1 with TRBJ2-1; D not resolved. The germline V gene has CDR1 MGHRA and CDR2 YSYEKL. CDR3 length: 15 amino acids. The V and J ends lost 0 bases and 7 bases respectively, with 13 bases between them. CDR3: CASSQESALRNEQFF. The CDR3 DNA reads TGCGCCAGCAGCCAAGAGAGCGCCCTCCGGAATGAGCAGTTCTTC.

The rearrangement links TRBV6-8 to TRBJ2-2, with 14 bases matching TRBD2. The V gene end was trimmed by 0 bases and the J gene end by 6 bases; junction bases not matched to a gene: 3. Germline CDR1 reads MNHGY; CDR2 reads SAAAGT. This CDR3 has 17 amino acids. The CDR3 nucleotides are TGTGCCAGCAGTTACTCTCCGGGACTAGCGGGAGCCGGGGAGCTGTTTTTT. Encoded protein: CASSYSPGLAGAGELFF.

The J gene is TRBJ2-1, the V gene TRBV11-3; D is possibly TRBD2 (6 bases). Trimming cost V 4 bases and J 9 bases, with 13 bases left between them. Germline CDR1 and CDR2: SGHNT and YENEEA. CDR3 length: 13 amino acids. The CDR3 is CASSSYSGFEQFF. In DNA form, the CDR3 reads TGTGCCAGCAGCTCCTATAGCGGATTTGAGCAGTTCTTC.

The genes are TRBV29-1 and TRBJ2-1, with 8 positions matching TRBD2. Germline CDR1 reads SQVTM; CDR2 reads ANQGSEA. The CDR3 is made up of 15 amino acids. V dropped 4 bases and J dropped 7; count of bases not matched to a gene: 12. This chain's CDR3 is CSVGGPSGWLNEQFF. The CDR3, as DNA: TGCAGCGTTGGCGGACCTAGCGGGTGGTTAAATGAGCAGTTCTTC.

This clone was counted only a few times. This rearrangement joins TRBV11-2 to TRBJ2-7; a possible D gene is TRBD2 (5 bases). This CDR3 is built from 12 residues. Germline V lookup: CDR1 SGHAT, CDR2 FQNNGV. V lost 5 bases and J lost 9, with 14 bases in between. This chain's CDR3 is CASSAISAGQYF. For the CDR3, the DNA is TGTGCCAGCAGCGCCATCTCCGCGGGGCAGTACTTC.

The chain employs TRBV6-5 and TRBJ2-7; no clear D gene. Germline V gene lookup returns CDR1 MNHEY and CDR2 SVGAGI. This CDR3 region has 13 residues. Deletions cut 8 bases from V and 2 bases from J, with 13 bases between. In nucleotides, the CDR3 is TGTGCCAGCGCCCTCGCGTTAGCCTACGAGCAGTACTTC. This codes for CASALALAYEQYF.

This clone showed up just once. J is TRBJ2-1 and V is TRBV29-1, with TRBD2 identical over 9 bases. The germline V gene has CDR1 SQVTM and CDR2 ANQGSEA. V was clipped by 6 bases and J by 5 bases; unmatched bases: 11. The CDR3 has 15 amino acids. The CDR3 sequence is CSVRIGLAGHNEQFF. The CDR3 nucleotides read TGCAGCGTCCGTATCGGGCTAGCGGGACACAATGAGCAGTTCTTC.

This sequence joins TRBV11-2 and TRBJ2-7, with 8 bases identical to TRBD2. The J segment lost 4 bases and the V segment lost 5 bases, leaving 13 bases of the junction unmatched. This CDR3 has 16 amino acids. Per germline, CDR1 SGHAT and CDR2 FQNNGV. This CDR3 reads CASSLLSGSPLYEQYF. CDR3 sequence (DNA): TGTGCCAGCAGCCTCCTCAGCGGGAGCCCGCTTTACGAGCAGTACTTC.

The chain has TRBV6-5 and TRBJ1-1; 7 bases line up with TRBD1. The length of the CDR3 is 16 residues. The J segment lost 3 bases and the V segment lost 0 bases, leaving 7 bases of the junction unmatched. CDR1 is MNHEY and CDR2 is SVGAGI in the germline V gene. The DNA of the CDR3 is TGTGCCAGCAGTTACTCATGGAAGGGGGCGGACACTGAAGCTTTCTTT. The encoded protein is CASSYSWKGADTEAFF.

The DNA of the CDR3 is TGCGCCAGCAGCTTGGACGGACTCGCACCCCAGCATTTT. Its protein is CASSLDGLAPQHF. The V call is TRBV5-1, the J call TRBJ1-5; D remains ambiguous. The CDR3 length is 13 residues. Trimming cost V 0 bases and J 10 bases, with 11 bases left between them. CDR1 is SGHRS and CDR2 is YFSETQ in the germline V gene.

As DNA, the CDR3 is TGCGCCAGCAGCTTGGATTTCGGGGGGGCAGGAGATACGCAGTATTTT. Its translation is CASSLDFGGAGDTQYF. J is TRBJ2-3 and V is TRBV5-1; 8 bases line up with TRBD2. The germline V gene has CDR1 SGHRS and CDR2 YFSETQ. This CDR3 has 16 residues. V dropped 0 bases and J dropped 5; count of bases not matched to a gene: 8.

The J gene is TRBJ2-1, the V gene TRBV18; a weak D match, TRBD1 (5 bases). CDR1 and CDR2 from the germline V gene are KGHSH and LQKENI. Trimming cost V 8 bases and J 4 bases, with 21 bases left between them. CDR3 length: 16 amino acids. CDR3 sequence: CASQIRQPRSYNEQFF. The CDR3 DNA is TGTGCCAGCCAGATTAGACAGCCCCGATCTTACAATGAGCAGTTCTTC.

This clone was seen a single time. V and J are TRBV2 and TRBJ2-5; D uncertain. V gave up 6 bases and J gave up 2 bases, with 10 bases separating them. Germline V gene data show CDR1 as SNHLY and CDR2 as FYNNEI. The CDR3 consists of 13 residues. The CDR3 here is CASRYREQETQYF. The CDR3 DNA follows: TGTGCCAGCAGATACAGAGAACAAGAGACCCAGTACTTC. The variable domain in full, completed from reference TRBV2 and TRBJ2-5, reads EPEVTQTPSHQVTQMGQEVILRCVPISNHLYFYWYRQILGQKVEFLVSFYNNEISEKSEIFDDQFSVERPDGSNFTLKIRSTKLEDSAMYFCASRYREQETQYFGPGTRLLVL.